This T cell receptor (beta chain) stems from a study of Graves' ophthalmopathy and Graves' hyperthyroidism. The authors amplified TCR beta CDR3 regions, and they did so from RNA transcripts for repertoire sequencing. Investigators did first-round RT-PCR with HTBI primers, then second-round multiplex PCR. TCRdb fed the multiplex PCR reads into MiXCR, producing one record per CDR3 protein. The repertoire holds around 1,000,000 distinct CDR3 sequences, with about 35% as singletons. V lost 0 bases and J 9 bases, leaving 15 bases between the germline ends. The CDR3 is made up of 16 amino acids. In germline, CDR1 is LNHNV, CDR2 YYDKDF (reference sequence).

The chain combines TRBV15 with TRBJ1-6; TRBD1 might be the D (6 bases). The receptor comes from an adult man with Graves' hyperthyroidism. The sample was peripheral blood or thyroid tissue (not recorded which). CDR3: CATSRERGSISSPLHF. CDR3 sequence (DNA): TGTGCCACCAGCAGAGAGAGGGGGAGCATCAGTTCACCCCTCCACTTT.